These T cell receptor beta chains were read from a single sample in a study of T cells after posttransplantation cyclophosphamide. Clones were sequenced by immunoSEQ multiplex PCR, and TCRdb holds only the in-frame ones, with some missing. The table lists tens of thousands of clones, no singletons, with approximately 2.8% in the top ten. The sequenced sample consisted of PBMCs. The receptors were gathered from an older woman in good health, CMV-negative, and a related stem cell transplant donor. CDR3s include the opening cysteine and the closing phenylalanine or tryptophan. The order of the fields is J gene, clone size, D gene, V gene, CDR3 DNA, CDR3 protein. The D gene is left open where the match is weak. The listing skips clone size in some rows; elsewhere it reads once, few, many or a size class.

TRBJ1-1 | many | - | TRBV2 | TGTGCCAGCAAGATACAGAACACTGAAGCTTTCTTT | CASKIQNTEAFF
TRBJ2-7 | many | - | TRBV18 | TGTGCCAGCTCACCCGTCGTAGGGGTCCACTACGAGCAGTACTTC | CASSPVVGVHYEQYF
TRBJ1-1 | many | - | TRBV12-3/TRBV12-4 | TGTGCCAGCAGTTTAAACATCCGGAACACTGAAGCTTTCTTT | CASSLNIRNTEAFF
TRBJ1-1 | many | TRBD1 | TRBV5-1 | TGCGCCAGCACCCTTTCCGGGACAGGGTGGACTGAAGCTTTCTTT | CASTLSGTGWTEAFF
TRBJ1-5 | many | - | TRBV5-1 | TGCGCCAGCAGCACAGGGAATAGCAATCAGCCCCAGCATTTT | CASSTGNSNQPQHF
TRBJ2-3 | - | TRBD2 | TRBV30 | TGTGCCTGGGGGACTAGCGGGAAAAAAGATACGCAGTATTTT | CAWGTSGKKDTQYF
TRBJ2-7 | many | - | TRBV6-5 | TGTGCCAGCAGTTACTCGATCGCAGGGATCTACGAGCAGTACTTC | CASSYSIAGIYEQYF
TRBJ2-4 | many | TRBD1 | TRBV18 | TGTGCCAGCTCCCCAGGACAGGGGGTAAACATTCAGTACTTC | CASSPGQGVNIQYF
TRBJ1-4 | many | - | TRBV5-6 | TGTGCCAGCAGCCTGCTAGGAATCGGGGAGGAAAAACTGTTTTTT | CASSLLGIGEEKLFF
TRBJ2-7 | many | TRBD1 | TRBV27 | TGTGCCAGCAGTCTCCGGGACAGGAACTACGAGCAGTACTTC | CASSLRDRNYEQYF
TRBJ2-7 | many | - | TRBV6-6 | TGTGCCAGCAGTTACTCGGCAGGGGGACTCTACGAGCAGTACTTC | CASSYSAGGLYEQYF
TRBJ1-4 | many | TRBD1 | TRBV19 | TGTGCCAGTACCAGGGGGAGGGAAAAACTGTTTTTT | CASTRGREKLFF
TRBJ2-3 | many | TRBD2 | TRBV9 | TGTGCCAGCAGCCTGAGACCTAGCGGCGTGGCAGATACGCAGTATTTT | CASSLRPSGVADTQYF
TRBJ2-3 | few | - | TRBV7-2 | TGTGCCAGCAGCTCCCGTGGGGGGGCGAGCACAGATACGCAGTATTTT | CASSSRGGASTDTQYF
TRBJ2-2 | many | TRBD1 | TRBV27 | TGTGCCAGCACTAGGAAGGGGGCTAGCGGGGAGCTGTTTTTT | CASTRKGASGELFF
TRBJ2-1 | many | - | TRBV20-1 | TGCAGTGCTCCCCGGGACTCGGAGCAGTTCTTC | CSAPRDSEQFF
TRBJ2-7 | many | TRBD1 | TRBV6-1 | TGTGCCAGCAACCTACTGGACAGGATCGCCTACGAGCAGTACTTC | CASNLLDRIAYEQYF
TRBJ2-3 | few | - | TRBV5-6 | TGTGCCAGCAGCTTGCAGGGCACAGATCCGCAGTATTTT | CASSLQGTDPQYF
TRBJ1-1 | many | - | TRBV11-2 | TGTGCCAGCAGCACCGGGAACACTGAAGCTTTCTTT | CASSTGNTEAFF
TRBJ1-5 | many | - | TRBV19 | TGTGCCAGTCAGACCCGGGGGGTATATAGCAATCAGCCCCAGCATTTT | CASQTRGVYSNQPQHF
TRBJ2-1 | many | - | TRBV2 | TGTGCCAGCAGTGATGGGCAGGTGGACAATGAGCAGTTCTTC | CASSDGQVDNEQFF
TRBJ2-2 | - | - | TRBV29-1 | TGCAGCTTTAGAGACACCGGGGAGCTGTTTTTT | CSFRDTGELFF
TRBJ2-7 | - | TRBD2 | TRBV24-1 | TGTGCCACCAGTTCCCCTCTGCGGGAGGGCCGCCACGAGCAGTACTTC | CATSSPLREGRHEQYF
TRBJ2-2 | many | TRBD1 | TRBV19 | TGTGCCGGATCGACAGGGGGCCGTCACCCCGGGGAGCTGTTTTTT | CAGSTGGRHPGELFF
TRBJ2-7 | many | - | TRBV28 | TGTGCCACCAGGAGCCCGGGCGAGCAGTACTTC | CATRSPGEQYF
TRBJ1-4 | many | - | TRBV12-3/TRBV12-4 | TGTGCCAGCAGTCTTACAGGGCTCGGGCCTAATGAAAAACTGTTTTTT | CASSLTGLGPNEKLFF
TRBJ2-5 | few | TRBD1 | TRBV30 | TGTGCCGGATCCTGGACAGGGGGACAAGAGACCCAGTACTTC | CAGSWTGGQETQYF
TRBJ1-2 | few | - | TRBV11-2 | TGTGCCAGCTCACAAATCCTGGCTGGCTACACCTTC | CASSQILAGYTF
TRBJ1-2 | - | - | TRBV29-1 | TGCAGCTCCCCAGGCTACACCTTC | CSSPGYTF
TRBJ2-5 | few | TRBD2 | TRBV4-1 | TGCGCCAGCAGTCTCAGCGGGGGTGGCGAGACCCAGTACTTC | CASSLSGGGETQYF
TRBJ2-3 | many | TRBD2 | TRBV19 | TGTGCCAGTAGTAGAACCGGGACTAGCGGGAGGACGGGCGGGAGCACAGATACGCAGTATTTT | CASSRTGTSGRTGGSTDTQYF
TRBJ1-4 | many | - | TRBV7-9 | TGTGCCAGCAGCTTCCCGGACATCTCTGAAAAACTGTTTTTT | CASSFPDISEKLFF
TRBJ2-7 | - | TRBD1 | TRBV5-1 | TGCGCCAGCAGCACAAGGACAGGCGGCGAGCAGTACTTC | CASSTRTGGEQYF
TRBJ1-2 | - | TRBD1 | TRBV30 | TGTGCCTGGAGTAGGGACAGCTATGGCTACACCTTC | CAWSRDSYGYTF
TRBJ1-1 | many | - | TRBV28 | TGTGCCAGCAGGCCACCTAACAGGAACACTGAAGCTTTCTTT | CASRPPNRNTEAFF
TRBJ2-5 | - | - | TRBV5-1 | TGCGCCAGCAGCTCCGGGACTGCCGCCCGACAAGAGACCCAGTACTTC | CASSSGTAARQETQYF
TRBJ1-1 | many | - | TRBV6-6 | TGTGCCAGCAGATTGACAGACACTGAAGCTTTCTTT | CASRLTDTEAFF
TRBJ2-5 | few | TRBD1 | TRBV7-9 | TGTGCCAGCAGCACAGGGACAGGGGGACAAGAGACCCAGTACTTC | CASSTGTGGQETQYF
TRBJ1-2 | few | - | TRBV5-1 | TGCGCCAGCAGCTTCGCTCTTCGACAGACGAATAACTATGGCTACACCTTC | CASSFALRQTNNYGYTF
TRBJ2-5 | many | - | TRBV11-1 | TGTGCCAGCAGCTTCCCCCGACAGGATGAAAAGGAGACCCAGTACTTC | CASSFPRQDEKETQYF
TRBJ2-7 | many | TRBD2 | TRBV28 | TGTGCCAGCAGTTCCCCGGGACTAGGAGGGTACGAGCAGTACTTC | CASSSPGLGGYEQYF
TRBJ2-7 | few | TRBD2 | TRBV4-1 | TGCGCCAGCAGCCAAGACCCCGCGGGGGAGACCTACGAGCAGTACTTC | CASSQDPAGETYEQYF
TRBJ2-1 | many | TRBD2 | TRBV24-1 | TGTGCCACCAGTGATTCCACTAGCGGGGGGCCTCGGAATGAGCAGTTCTTC | CATSDSTSGGPRNEQFF